This entry is about one T cell receptor beta chain. All enrollees were roughly 18 to 95 years old and from about 25 US areas. Produced via immunoSEQ multiplex PCR; TCRdb's table is partial and in-frame only. This sample has approximately 230,000 clones, with 88% found just once. The sample belongs to a study of blood T cell repertoires in COVID-19. The CDR3 totals 12 residues. V was pared by 4 bases and J by 9 bases, with 3 bases of the junction left unmatched. Germline V lookup: CDR1 LNHDA, CDR2 SQIVND (reference sequence). This sequence joins TRBV19 and TRBJ2-1; TRBD2 aligns across 7 bases. The sequencing sample was made of PBMCs or T cells enriched from blood (not recorded which). The receptor's source is a woman aged 45 to 65 with acute COVID-19. The CDR3 spells CASSTGGFEQFF. The CDR3 coding sequence is TGTGCCAGTAGTACGGGGGGATTTGAGCAGTTCTTC.